The clone carrying this T cell receptor (beta chain) occurred many times. What it recognizes is unknown. Preparation of the TCRbeta library was carried out with unique molecular identifiers. TCRdb processed the PCR reads anew with MiXCR; each CDR3 protein has one entry. Found here are hundreds of thousands of distinct CDR3 sequences, around 15% of them singletons; the top ten hold roughly 27%. The data belong to a study of T-cell reconstitution after alpha-beta-depleted transplantation in children. Study-level findings and limits: Several hundred expanded graft clones reportedly gave rise to the alpha-beta T cells present about two months after transplant. For some patients, TCRbeta diversity was high at day 60 because of recipient T cells and thymic progenitors that survived. Once a year had passed after transplant, T-cell counts and diversity came mostly from newly produced T cells.

The sequencing used PBMCs, mostly from graft donor cells, collected 360 days after TCRalphabeta/CD19-depleted stem cell transplant. This TCR was sampled from a boy in the first two years of life who had a stem cell transplant for Wiskott-Aldrich syndrome, so the T cells may come from the graft donor.

In DNA, the CDR3 is TGCGCCAGCAGCTCGGTGAGGGGATCCACTGAAGCTTTCTTT. It specifies CASSSVRGSTEAFF. V gene TRBV5-1 combines with J gene TRBJ1-1, with D perhaps matching TRBD1 (5 bases). V was clipped by 3 bases and J by 4 bases, with 13 bases between them. Germline CDR1 reads SGHRS; CDR2 reads YFSETQ. This CDR3 spans 14 amino acids.